Listed below are T cell receptor beta chains from one sample, sequenced in a study of shared clonotypes between healthy human individuals. TCRdb keeps only in-frame clones here, not all; method: immunoSEQ multiplex PCR. Of about 2.1 million clones in the sample, about 94% were seen once. The sequenced sample consisted of naive CD8+ T cells from PBMCs. All receptors derive from a man between 18 and 35 years old in good health. Some clones in this sample may be carry-over from other donors' samples. Each CDR3 is given with its conserved first and last residue. A D gene is named only where the DNA matches it firmly. Rows give clone size only sometimes, using once, few, many, or a class for an expanded clone.

d_gene,j_gene,abundance,v_gene,CDR3aa,CDR3nt
TRBD1,TRBJ1-2,.,TRBV9,CASSATGTGRVNYGYTF,TGTGCCAGCAGCGCAACCGGGACAGGTCGGGTTAACTATGGCTACACCTTC
TRBD1,TRBJ1-1,.,TRBV9,CASSVAQGLSTEAFF,TGTGCCAGCAGCGTGGCACAGGGGTTGAGCACTGAAGCTTTCTTT
.,TRBJ1-2,.,TRBV7-9,CASSLAAGSYGYTF,TGTGCCAGCAGCTTAGCGGCCGGAAGCTATGGCTACACCTTC
TRBD2,TRBJ2-1,once,TRBV19,CASSIETSWTYNEQFF,TGTGCCAGTAGTATAGAGACTAGCTGGACCTACAATGAGCAGTTCTTC
TRBD2,TRBJ2-3,.,TRBV2,CASSEPSGQITDTQYF,TGTGCCAGCAGTGAACCTAGCGGGCAAATAACAGATACGCAGTATTTT
TRBD2,TRBJ2-7,.,TRBV7-3,CASSLGTRTHEQYF,TGTGCCAGCAGCCTCGGGACTAGAACCCACGAGCAGTACTTC
TRBD1,TRBJ2-1,.,TRBV25-1,CASSRDRGLNEQFF,TGTGCCAGCAGCCGGGACAGGGGACTAAATGAGCAGTTCTTC
.,TRBJ2-7,.,TRBV9,CASSVGGWDYEQYF,TGTGCCAGCAGCGTAGGCGGGTGGGACTACGAGCAGTACTTC
.,TRBJ1-2,.,TRBV28,CASSLGVLAGGYTF,TGTGCCAGCAGTTTAGGGGTTCTGGCAGGAGGCTACACCTTC
.,TRBJ2-7,.,TRBV9,CASSVGGRSSYEQYF,TGTGCCAGCAGCGTAGGGGGGCGAAGCTCCTACGAGCAGTACTTC
TRBD1,TRBJ1-1,.,TRBV15,CATSRMPQGADTEAFF,TGTGCCACCAGCAGAATGCCACAGGGGGCGGACACTGAAGCTTTCTTT
TRBD2,TRBJ2-7,.,TRBV13,CASSIVGLAGHEQYF,TGTGCCAGCAGCATCGTCGGACTAGCGGGCCACGAGCAGTACTTC
.,TRBJ1-5,.,TRBV6-1,CASRSGTDHNQPQHF,TGTGCCAGCAGATCCGGGACGGACCACAATCAGCCCCAGCATTTT
.,TRBJ2-2,.,TRBV6-5,CASSGLGGELFF,TGTGCCAGCAGTGGGCTAGGCGGGGAGCTGTTTTTT
.,TRBJ2-1,.,TRBV7-9,CASSLSGDGPYNEQFF,TGTGCCAGCAGCTTATCGGGGGATGGTCCCTACAATGAGCAGTTCTTC
.,TRBJ1-3,once,TRBV29-1,CSAWTLIDSGNTIYF,TGCAGCGCCTGGACACTTATCGACTCTGGAAACACCATATATTTT
.,TRBJ2-7,.,TRBV2,CASSERGSAQYF,TGTGCCAGCAGTGAAAGGGGGTCTGCGCAGTACTTC
TRBD1,TRBJ2-1,.,TRBV13,CASSVGLQGDEQFF,TGTGCCAGCAGCGTAGGGCTACAGGGGGATGAGCAGTTCTTC
.,TRBJ1-1,.,TRBV30,CAWSAGLGAFF,TGTGCCTGGAGCGCGGGCCTGGGAGCTTTCTTT